One sample yielded the 14 T cell receptor beta chains listed below, sequenced in a study of blood T cell repertoires in COVID-19. Libraries were prepared by immunoSEQ multiplex PCR; TCRdb keeps only in-frame clonotypes and omits some of them. Of a few hundred thousand clones in the sample, about 85% were seen once. Sequencing used PBMCs or T cells enriched from blood (not recorded which). Source of these receptors: a woman aged 55-69 years who had recovered from COVID-19.

The rearrangement uses TRBV2 and TRBJ2-4, with 8 bases aligning to TRBD1. J lost 6 bases, V lost 6 bases, and 7 bases had no gene match. The CDR3 consists of 14 residues. Germline CDR1 SNHLY, CDR2 FYNNEI. This chain's CDR3 is CASRGYGQGNIQYF. DNA for the CDR3: TGTGCCAGCAGGGGCTACGGACAGGGAAACATTCAGTACTTC.

The V and J genes are TRBV5-5 and TRBJ2-1; no firm D call. The CDR3 sequence is 11 residues long. V dropped 4 bases and J dropped 4 bases, with 3 bases sitting between them. The germline V gene encodes CDR1 SGHKS and CDR2 YYEKEE (reference sequence). CDR3 sequence reads: CASSQYNEQFF. CDR3 nucleotides: TGTGCCAGCAGCCAATACAATGAGCAGTTCTTC.

The chain couples TRBV5-1 to TRBJ2-6, with D hard to call. The V gene lost 3 bases and the J gene lost 1 base, with 11 bases spanning the gap. Germline CDR1 SGHRS, CDR2 YFSETQ. The CDR3 loop spans 16 amino acids. The chain's CDR3 is CASSSEATSGANVLTF. The CDR3 DNA is TGCGCCAGCAGCTCCGAGGCAACTTCTGGGGCCAACGTCCTGACTTTC.

The V and J genes are TRBV6-5 and TRBJ1-1; 8 nucleotides agree with TRBD1. The V gene's germline CDR1 is MNHEY and CDR2 SVGAGI. Trimming removed 7 bases from V and 6 bases from J; junction bases left unmatched: 4. This CDR3 is 12 amino acids long. CDR3 in DNA: TGTGCCAGCATAAACAGGGGGGCTGAAGCTTTCTTT. Protein: CASINRGAEAFF.

V gene TRBV5-4 combines with J gene TRBJ2-7; TRBD1 agrees at 8 bases. After removal of 0 bases from V and 5 bases from J, the junction contained 1 base not matched to a gene. The CDR3 has 13 residues. Germline CDR1 and CDR2: SGHNT and YYREEE (reference sequence). The CDR3 DNA reads as TGTGCCAGCAGCTTGGAGACAGGGGACGAGCAGTACTTC. It yields the protein CASSLETGDEQYF.

This chain connects TRBV29-1 to TRBJ1-6, with D perhaps matching TRBD1 (5 bases). Germline CDR1 reads SQVTM; CDR2 reads ANQGSEA. Trimming took 6 bases from V and 8 from J, leaving 14 bases between them. The CDR3 is made up of 13 amino acids. CDR3 amino acids: CSVSWEGHSPLHF. In DNA, the CDR3 is TGCAGCGTGTCTTGGGAGGGGCATTCACCCCTCCACTTT.

The V gene is TRBV5-1, the J gene TRBJ2-1, with 16 bases matching TRBD2. The germline CDR1 and CDR2 sequences are SGHRS and YFSETQ. The CDR3 sequence is 17 residues long. V was clipped by 4 bases and J by 6 bases; unmatched bases: 7. The CDR3 coding sequence is TGCGCCAGCAGCGCGGGACTAGCGGGGGGGCCAGTCAATGAGCAGTTCTTC. It encodes CASSAGLAGGPVNEQFF.

Note on this clone: This could be a read error, since a much larger clone is one nucleotide away. The V call is TRBV7-9, the J call TRBJ1-1; 7 nucleotides agree with TRBD1. This CDR3 comprises 13 residues. The germline gives CDR1 SEHNR, CDR2 FQNEAQ (reference sequence). V was pared by 5 bases and J by 1 base, with 1 base of the junction left unmatched. As DNA, the CDR3 is TGTGCCAGCAGCCGACAGGGGAACACTGAAGCTTTCTTT. It is translated as CASSRQGNTEAFF.

The chain uses TRBV5-1 and TRBJ2-3, with D unresolved. Per the germline V gene, CDR1 is SGHRS and CDR2 is YFSETQ. V lost 0 bases, J lost 1 base, and 9 bases lay in between. The CDR3 covers 15 residues. CDR3 in DNA: TGCGCCAGCAGCTTGGCCGCGTACGGCACAGATACGCAGTATTTT. Translated, it gives CASSLAAYGTDTQYF.

The J gene is TRBJ2-3, the V gene TRBV24-1, with a possible D match to TRBD1 (5 bases). Germline assignment: CDR1 KGHDR and CDR2 SFDVKD. This CDR3 contains 16 residues. V gave up 1 base and J gave up 0 bases, with 10 bases separating them. As DNA, the CDR3 is TGTGCCACCAGTGATTTAGGGGTTTTGAGCACAGATACGCAGTATTTT. It specifies CATSDLGVLSTDTQYF.

The CDR3 is CASSRQGPGSPLHF. For the CDR3, the DNA is TGTGCCAGCAGCCGACAGGGGCCGGGTTCACCCCTCCACTTT. The chain carries TRBV2 and TRBJ1-6, with 8 bases aligning to TRBD1. Germline CDR1 SNHLY, CDR2 FYNNEI. V lost 6 bases and J lost 9; bases outside the gene matches: 7. This CDR3 comprises 14 residues.

The rearrangement links TRBV4-2 to TRBJ2-1, with 8 nucleotides matching TRBD1. There are 14 residues in the CDR3. Germline V CDR1 and CDR2: LGHNA, YNFKEQ. The V gene end was trimmed by 5 bases and the J gene end by 4 bases; junction bases not matched to a gene: 4. The CDR3 bases are TGTGCCAGCAGCTATGGACAGGGTTACAATGAGCAGTTCTTC. It yields the protein CASSYGQGYNEQFF.

V is TRBV3-1 (or the pseudogene TRBV3-2) and J is TRBJ2-3, with 8 positions matching TRBD2. The CDR3 spans 14 residues. CDR1 is LGHDT and CDR2 is YNNKEL in the germline V gene (reference sequence). The V segment lost 3 bases and the J segment 8 bases; nucleotides outside the gene matches: 7. DNA for the CDR3: TGTGCCAGCAGCCATCTTCTAGCGGGCTCTACGCAGTATTTT. The encoded protein is CASSHLLAGSTQYF.

This chain joins TRBV10-3 and TRBJ1-1; 8 nucleotides align to TRBD1. This CDR3 has 17 residues. The germline gives CDR1 ENHRY, CDR2 SYGVKD. Germline trimming cut 3 bases from V and 6 bases from J; bases unmatched to any gene: 15. The DNA for the CDR3 is TGTGCCATCAGTGATTACTTTAAGACAGGGGATAGCGCTGAAGCTTTCTTT. As protein: CAISDYFKTGDSAEAFF.